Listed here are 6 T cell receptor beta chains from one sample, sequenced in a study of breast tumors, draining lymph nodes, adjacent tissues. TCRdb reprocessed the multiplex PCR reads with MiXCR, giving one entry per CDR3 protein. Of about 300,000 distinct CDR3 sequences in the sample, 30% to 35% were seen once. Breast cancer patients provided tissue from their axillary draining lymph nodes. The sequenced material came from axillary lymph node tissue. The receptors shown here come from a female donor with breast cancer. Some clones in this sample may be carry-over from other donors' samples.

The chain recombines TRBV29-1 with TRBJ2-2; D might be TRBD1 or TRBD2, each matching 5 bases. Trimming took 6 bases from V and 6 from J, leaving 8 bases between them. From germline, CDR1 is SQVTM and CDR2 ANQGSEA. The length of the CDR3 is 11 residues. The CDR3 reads CSVPGPGELFF. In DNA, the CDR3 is TGCAGCGTCCCGGGACCCGGGGAGCTGTTTTTT.

The DNA for the CDR3 is TGCGCCACCCGTCCTAGCGGGAAGTCTTGGGGCACAGATACGCAGTATTTT. Its protein product is CATRPSGKSWGTDTQYF. The genes are TRBV10-1 and TRBJ2-3, with 9 bases aligning to TRBD2. The CDR3 runs 17 residues. V dropped 10 bases and J dropped 1; count of bases not matched to a gene: 15. Germline CDR1 and CDR2: WNHNN and SYGVQD (reference sequence).

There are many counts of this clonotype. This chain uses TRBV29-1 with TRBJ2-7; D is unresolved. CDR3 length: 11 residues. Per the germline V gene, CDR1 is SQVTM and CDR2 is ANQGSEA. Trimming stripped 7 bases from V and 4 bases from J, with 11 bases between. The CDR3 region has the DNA TGCAGCGGAAACGACGGTTACGAGCAGTACTTC. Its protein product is CSGNDGYEQYF.

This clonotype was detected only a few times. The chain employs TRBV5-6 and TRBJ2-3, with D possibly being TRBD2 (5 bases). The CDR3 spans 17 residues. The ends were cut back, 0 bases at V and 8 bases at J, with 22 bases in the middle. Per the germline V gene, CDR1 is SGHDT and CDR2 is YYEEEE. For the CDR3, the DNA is TGTGCCAGCAGCTTGGATGGACCAGCGGTCACAGATAGTACGCAGTATTTT. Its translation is CASSLDGPAVTDSTQYF.

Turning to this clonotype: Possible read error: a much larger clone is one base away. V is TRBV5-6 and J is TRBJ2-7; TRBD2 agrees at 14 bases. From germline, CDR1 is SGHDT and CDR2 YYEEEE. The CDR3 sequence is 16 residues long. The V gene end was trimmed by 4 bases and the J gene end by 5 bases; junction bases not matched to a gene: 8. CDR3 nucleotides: TGTGCCAGCAGCCGAGTAACGACTAGCGGGGGGGACGAGCAGTACTTC. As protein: CASSRVTTSGGDEQYF.

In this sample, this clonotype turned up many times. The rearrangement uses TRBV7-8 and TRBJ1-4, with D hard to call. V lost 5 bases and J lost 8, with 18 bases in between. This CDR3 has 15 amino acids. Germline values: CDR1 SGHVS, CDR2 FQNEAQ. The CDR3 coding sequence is TGTGCCAGCAGCCCCTCCCGGCGGGCGGGGGAAAAACTGTTTTTT. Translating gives CASSPSRRAGEKLFF.